These T cell receptor beta chains were read from a single sample in a study of T cell repertoires in ileal Crohn's disease. Data came from immunoSEQ multiplex PCR; TCRdb stores just in-frame clones and leaves some out. Among fewer than 5,000 clones, more than 75% were seen once, and the ten largest hold roughly 12%. Sample: ileal tissue. The receptor set was obtained from an adult with Crohn's disease. Each CDR3 is given with its conserved first and last residue. Each record gives: CDR3 protein, CDR3 DNA, V gene, clone size, D gene, J gene. The D gene is left open where the match is weak. Clone size, where shown, is once, few, many, or a class for clones that have expanded.

cdr3_aa: CASSLGASGAGYTF
cdr3_nt: TGTGCCAGCAGCTTGGGGGCCTCAGGGGCTGGCTACACCTTC
v_call: TRBV5-5
clone_size: .
d_call: .
j_call: TRBJ1-2

cdr3_aa: CASSLGAGGNSNEQFF
cdr3_nt: TGCGCCAGCAGCTTGGGAGCGGGGGGGAATTCCAATGAGCAGTTCTTC
v_call: TRBV5-1
clone_size: .
d_call: TRBD2
j_call: TRBJ2-1

cdr3_aa: CASGDTGQYNSPLHF
cdr3_nt: TGTGCCAGCGGAGACACGGGACAGTATAATTCACCCCTCCACTTT
v_call: TRBV9
clone_size: .
d_call: TRBD1
j_call: TRBJ1-6

cdr3_aa: CASSPRPRDSPLHF
cdr3_nt: TGTGCCAGCAGCCCCCGACCCAGGGATTCACCCCTCCACTTT
v_call: TRBV27
clone_size: once
d_call: .
j_call: TRBJ1-6

cdr3_aa: CASSLERGYEQYF
cdr3_nt: TGTGCCAGCAGCTTAGAAAGGGGTTACGAGCAGTACTTC
v_call: TRBV11-2
clone_size: .
d_call: .
j_call: TRBJ2-7

cdr3_aa: CASSSQGEGETQYF
cdr3_nt: TGTGCCAGCAGTTCACAGGGGGAGGGCGAGACCCAGTACTTC
v_call: TRBV2
clone_size: .
d_call: .
j_call: TRBJ2-5

cdr3_aa: CASSSGTGTGYTF
cdr3_nt: TGTGCCAGCAGCTCCGGGACAGGGACCGGCTACACCTTC
v_call: TRBV6-5
clone_size: .
d_call: TRBD1
j_call: TRBJ1-2

cdr3_aa: CASSHEVLHF
cdr3_nt: TGTGCCAGCAGTCACGAGGTCCTCCACTTT
v_call: TRBV2
clone_size: .
d_call: .
j_call: TRBJ1-6

cdr3_aa: CASSFRVGGYGYTF
cdr3_nt: TGTGCCAGCAGTTTCAGGGTTGGCGGCTATGGCTACACCTTC
v_call: TRBV6-5
clone_size: .
d_call: .
j_call: TRBJ1-2

cdr3_aa: CASSIKTGSGFTGELFF
cdr3_nt: TGCGCCAGCAGCATAAAGACAGGCTCCGGTTTCACCGGGGAGCTGTTTTTT
v_call: TRBV5-1
clone_size: .
d_call: .
j_call: TRBJ2-2

cdr3_aa: CASSPRLVFYNEQFF
cdr3_nt: TGTGCCAGTAGTCCTCGACTAGTATTCTACAATGAGCAGTTCTTC
v_call: TRBV19
clone_size: .
d_call: .
j_call: TRBJ2-1

cdr3_aa: CASSPQGTNSPLHF
cdr3_nt: TGCGCCAGCAGCCCACAGGGGACGAATTCACCCCTCCACTTT
v_call: TRBV5-1
clone_size: .
d_call: TRBD1
j_call: TRBJ1-6

cdr3_aa: CAISGYNEQFF
cdr3_nt: TGTGCCATCTCAGGGTATAATGAGCAGTTCTTC
v_call: TRBV5-4
clone_size: .
d_call: .
j_call: TRBJ2-1

cdr3_aa: CASSQMGLYGYTF
cdr3_nt: TGCGCCAGCAGCCAGATGGGACTTTATGGCTACACCTTC
v_call: TRBV4-1
clone_size: few
d_call: .
j_call: TRBJ1-2

cdr3_aa: CASSGTGYNSPLHF
cdr3_nt: TGTGCCAGCAGTGGGACAGGTTATAATTCACCCCTCCACTTT
v_call: TRBV6-5
clone_size: once
d_call: TRBD1
j_call: TRBJ1-6

cdr3_aa: CASSLAGGPTNSPLHF
cdr3_nt: TGTGCCAGCAGCCTGGCAGGGGGCCCGACGAATTCACCCCTCCACTTT
v_call: TRBV7-2
clone_size: .
d_call: TRBD1
j_call: TRBJ1-6

cdr3_aa: CASEDPPGDTQYF
cdr3_nt: TGTGCCAGCGAAGATCCCCCGGGGGATACGCAGTATTTT
v_call: TRBV6-1
clone_size: .
d_call: .
j_call: TRBJ2-3

cdr3_aa: CASSWGQGQGYTF
cdr3_nt: TGTGCCAGCAGCTGGGGACAGGGTCAGGGCTACACCTTC
v_call: TRBV5-6
clone_size: few
d_call: TRBD1
j_call: TRBJ1-2

cdr3_aa: CASSPGRQIEKEKLFF
cdr3_nt: TGTGCCAGCAGCCCAGGACGACAGATCGAGAAGGAAAAACTGTTTTTT
v_call: TRBV6-6
clone_size: .
d_call: .
j_call: TRBJ1-4

cdr3_aa: CASSYGRVWGYTF
cdr3_nt: TGTGCCAGCAGTTACGGCAGGGTGTGGGGCTACACCTTC
v_call: TRBV6-6
clone_size: .
d_call: .
j_call: TRBJ1-2

cdr3_aa: CATSSRELASDEQFF
cdr3_nt: TGTGCCACCAGCTCACGGGAGCTAGCGAGCGATGAGCAGTTCTTC
v_call: TRBV15
clone_size: .
d_call: .
j_call: TRBJ2-1

cdr3_aa: CASSFTGLGEQYF
cdr3_nt: TGTGCCAGCAGCTTTACAGGGTTGGGTGAGCAGTACTTC
v_call: TRBV14
clone_size: .
d_call: .
j_call: TRBJ2-7

cdr3_aa: CASSPKVSAGANVLTF
cdr3_nt: TGTGCCAGCTCACCAAAAGTAAGCGCTGGGGCCAACGTCCTGACTTTC
v_call: TRBV18
clone_size: once
d_call: .
j_call: TRBJ2-6

cdr3_aa: CASSSFRVSTEAFF
cdr3_nt: TGTGCCAGCAGCTCCTTCAGGGTTTCGACTGAAGCTTTCTTT
v_call: TRBV7-9
clone_size: .
d_call: .
j_call: TRBJ1-1

cdr3_aa: CASSLAGGAHYEQYF
cdr3_nt: TGTGCCAGCAGCTTGGCCGGCGGGGCCCACTACGAGCAGTACTTC
v_call: TRBV5-6
clone_size: .
d_call: .
j_call: TRBJ2-7

cdr3_aa: CASSVGQGDTEAFF
cdr3_nt: TGTGCCAGCAGCGTGGGACAGGGGGACACTGAAGCTTTCTTT
v_call: TRBV5-6
clone_size: .
d_call: TRBD1
j_call: TRBJ1-1

cdr3_aa: CASRAGDWNSPLHF
cdr3_nt: TGTGCCAGCAGGGCGGGAGATTGGAATTCACCCCTCCACTTT
v_call: TRBV2
clone_size: .
d_call: .
j_call: TRBJ1-6

cdr3_aa: CASSPGREAFF
cdr3_nt: TGTGCCAGCTCACCGGGGAGGGAAGCTTTCTTT
v_call: TRBV18
clone_size: .
d_call: .
j_call: TRBJ1-1

cdr3_aa: CASSLFQGLHF
cdr3_nt: TGTGCCAGCAGCTTATTTCAGGGGCTCCACTTT
v_call: TRBV7-9
clone_size: .
d_call: .
j_call: TRBJ1-6

cdr3_aa: CASSRDSGSPLHF
cdr3_nt: TGTGCCAGCAGCCGAGACTCGGGGTCACCCCTCCACTTT
v_call: TRBV5-8
clone_size: .
d_call: .
j_call: TRBJ1-6

cdr3_aa: CASSVGYEQYF
cdr3_nt: TGTGCCAGCAGTGTCGGGTACGAGCAGTACTTC
v_call: TRBV2
clone_size: .
d_call: .
j_call: TRBJ2-7

cdr3_aa: CASSYPGKAEAFF
cdr3_nt: TGCGCCAGCAGCTACCCAGGGAAGGCTGAAGCTTTCTTT
v_call: TRBV5-1
clone_size: .
d_call: .
j_call: TRBJ1-1

cdr3_aa: CASSPITDRGYEQYF
cdr3_nt: TGCGCCAGCAGCCCGATCACGGACAGGGGCTACGAGCAGTACTTC
v_call: TRBV4-1
clone_size: few
d_call: TRBD1
j_call: TRBJ2-7

cdr3_aa: CASSYQGQLNTEAFF
cdr3_nt: TGCGCCAGCAGCTACCAGGGACAGCTGAACACTGAAGCTTTCTTT
v_call: TRBV5-1
clone_size: .
d_call: TRBD1
j_call: TRBJ1-1

cdr3_aa: CASSLGTGDFGNTIYF
cdr3_nt: TGTGCCAGCAGCTTAGGGACAGGGGACTTTGGAAACACCATATATTTT
v_call: TRBV7-9
clone_size: few
d_call: TRBD1
j_call: TRBJ1-3

cdr3_aa: CASSLWDTLEQYF
cdr3_nt: TGCGCCAGCAGCCTCTGGGACACCCTCGAGCAGTACTTC
v_call: TRBV5-1
clone_size: .
d_call: .
j_call: TRBJ2-7

cdr3_aa: CASSFVVSAYEQYF
cdr3_nt: TGTGCCAGCAGCTTCGTTGTGAGTGCCTACGAGCAGTACTTC
v_call: TRBV7-9
clone_size: .
d_call: .
j_call: TRBJ2-7

cdr3_aa: CASSLMDSGPEAFF
cdr3_nt: TGTGCCAGCAGCTTGATGGATTCAGGCCCTGAAGCTTTCTTT
v_call: TRBV5-5
clone_size: .
d_call: .
j_call: TRBJ1-1

cdr3_aa: CASSVSGTASYEQYF
cdr3_nt: TGTGCCAGCAGCGTGTCCGGGACAGCCTCCTACGAGCAGTACTTC
v_call: TRBV9
clone_size: few
d_call: TRBD1
j_call: TRBJ2-7

cdr3_aa: CASSFSYGQGFNEQFF
cdr3_nt: TGTGCCAGCAGCTTTAGTTACGGACAGGGATTCAATGAGCAGTTCTTC
v_call: TRBV13
clone_size: few
d_call: TRBD1
j_call: TRBJ2-1

cdr3_aa: CASSRGIREGQAFF
cdr3_nt: TGTGCCAGCAGTCGGGGTATCAGAGAAGGACAAGCTTTCTTT
v_call: TRBV6-5
clone_size: .
d_call: .
j_call: TRBJ1-1

cdr3_aa: CASSLAQAGTRVGGYTF
cdr3_nt: TGTGCCAGCAGCTTAGCGCAGGCCGGGACAAGGGTTGGAGGCTACACCTTC
v_call: TRBV7-9
clone_size: .
d_call: .
j_call: TRBJ1-2

cdr3_aa: CASSSDSNYGYTF
cdr3_nt: TGTGCCAGCAGCTCGGACAGCAACTATGGCTACACCTTC
v_call: TRBV5-6
clone_size: .
d_call: .
j_call: TRBJ1-2

cdr3_aa: CAWSVPPILTQYF
cdr3_nt: TGTGCCTGGAGTGTACCGCCTATTTTAACCCAGTACTTC
v_call: TRBV30
clone_size: .
d_call: .
j_call: TRBJ2-5

cdr3_aa: CAWRGQGAYGYTF
cdr3_nt: TGTGCCTGGAGGGGACAGGGGGCCTATGGCTACACCTTC
v_call: TRBV30
clone_size: .
d_call: TRBD1
j_call: TRBJ1-2

cdr3_aa: CASSLGTGDSGNTIYF
cdr3_nt: TGCGCCAGCAGCTTAGGGACAGGGGACTCTGGAAACACCATATATTTT
v_call: TRBV5-1
clone_size: .
d_call: TRBD1
j_call: TRBJ1-3

cdr3_aa: CASSLGPSTVLDSPLHF
cdr3_nt: TGCGCCAGCAGCTTAGGGCCCTCAACCGTACTAGATTCACCCCTCCACTTT
v_call: TRBV5-1
clone_size: few
d_call: .
j_call: TRBJ1-6

cdr3_aa: CASSWLKGRNTIYF
cdr3_nt: TGTGCCAGCAGCTGGCTGAAGGGGCGAAACACCATATATTTT
v_call: TRBV11-2
clone_size: .
d_call: .
j_call: TRBJ1-3

cdr3_aa: CASSLERAYGYTF
cdr3_nt: TGTGCCAGCAGCTTAGAACGCGCGTATGGCTACACCTTC
v_call: TRBV7-9
clone_size: .
d_call: .
j_call: TRBJ1-2

cdr3_aa: CASSKPYWGAGANVLTF
cdr3_nt: TGTGCCAGCAGTAAACCCTATTGGGGCGCTGGGGCCAACGTCCTGACTTTC
v_call: TRBV2
clone_size: .
d_call: .
j_call: TRBJ2-6

cdr3_aa: CASSPGQGFSYEQYF
cdr3_nt: TGCGCCAGCAGCCCTGGACAGGGATTTTCCTACGAGCAGTACTTC
v_call: TRBV5-1
clone_size: .
d_call: TRBD1
j_call: TRBJ2-7

cdr3_aa: CASSIGQGVGYGYTF
cdr3_nt: TGCGCCAGCAGCATTGGACAGGGCGTGGGATATGGCTACACCTTC
v_call: TRBV5-1
clone_size: .
d_call: TRBD1
j_call: TRBJ1-2

cdr3_aa: CASSANQGRGYTF
cdr3_nt: TGCGCCAGCAGCGCAAACCAGGGTCGGGGCTACACCTTC
v_call: TRBV5-1
clone_size: .
d_call: .
j_call: TRBJ1-2